The T cell receptor beta chain described here comes from a study of T cells expressing NK-cell markers. Overall study: Repertoires of TCR beta were obtained from T cells sorted as CD3+CD56+NKG2C+, CD3+CD56+NKG2C- and CD3+CD56-NKG2C+. Broader study findings: CD8+ T cells in 5 or 6 donors included dominant NKG2C+ clonotypes at about 1.0-8%.

As to this clonotype: The antigen is not known.

For TCR beta, cDNA was produced by 5'RACE template switching with UMIs. TCRdb reanalyzed the 5' RACE reads and collapses them to one entry per CDR3 protein, without DNA. With about 260,000 distinct CDR3 sequences in the sample, the ten largest clones hold around 0.42%. Input material: blood T cells: a sorted CD56 or NKG2C T cell subset, CD4+ or CD8+ T cells, or bulk PBMC T cells (not recorded which). This sequence was found in a man between 18 and 29 years old in good health.

The CDR3 spells CASSLADPRGGELFF. The chain is built from TRBV7-6 and TRBJ2-2; TCRdb indicates TRBD1, and absent DNA this call remains unverified. The CDR3 totals 15 residues. The germline V gene has CDR1 SGHVS and CDR2 FNYEAQ.